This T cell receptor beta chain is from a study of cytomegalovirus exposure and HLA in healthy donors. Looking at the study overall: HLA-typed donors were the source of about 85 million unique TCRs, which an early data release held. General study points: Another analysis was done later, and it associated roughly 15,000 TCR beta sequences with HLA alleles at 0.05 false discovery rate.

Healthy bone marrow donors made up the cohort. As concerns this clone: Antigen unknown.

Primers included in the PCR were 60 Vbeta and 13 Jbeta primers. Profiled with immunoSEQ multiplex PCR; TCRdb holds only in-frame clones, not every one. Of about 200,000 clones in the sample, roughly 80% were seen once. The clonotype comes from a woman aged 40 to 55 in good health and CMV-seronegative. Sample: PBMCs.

The CDR3 sequence: CASSSEPGLITDTQYF. In DNA, the CDR3 is TGTGCCAGCAGCTCGGAACCGGGACTAATCACAGATACGCAGTATTTT. The gene calls are TRBV7-3 and TRBJ2-3; 7 nucleotides align to TRBD2. The CDR3 is made up of 16 amino acids. V trimming: 4 bases; J trimming: 2 bases; junction bases outside the gene matches: 9. CDR1 SGHTA and CDR2 FQGTGA come from the germline V gene.